This TCR beta chain was profiled in a study of T cell clonotyping in hematopoietic cell transplantation. Study context: Recipient samples before transplant were obtained post-cytoreduction. Study-wide points: Higher Inverse Simpson Index values in graft donor and pretransplant recipient predicted broader posttransplant TCR diversity.

A word on this clone: The antigen is unknown.

Generated by immunoSEQ multiplex PCR, the TCRdb table keeps only in-frame clones and is missing some. The data contain about 76,000 clones, about 96% of them singletons. The sample's time point: recipient sample about 28 days before transplant, after cytoreduction. Recipient blood drawn about 28 days pretransplant and days 30, 100, 180 after. The sample here was peripheral blood mononuclear cells, taken before stem cell transplant. This sequence was found in a woman aged 50 to 60 with acute myeloid leukemia. Some clones in this sample may be carry-over from other donors' samples.

The CDR3 loop is CSAAYREEQFF. Written as DNA, the CDR3 is TGCAGTGCTGCATACAGGGAGGAGCAGTTCTTC. The chain combines TRBV20-1 with TRBJ2-1, with D maybe TRBD1 (6 bases). CDR3 length: 11 amino acids. From germline, CDR1 is DFQATT and CDR2 SNEGSKA (reference sequence). The V end was cut by 5 bases, the J end by 10 bases, with 12 bases between.